This T cell receptor beta chain was recorded in a study of cytomegalovirus exposure and HLA in healthy donors. The CDR3 runs 17 residues. Germline CDR1 MDHEN, CDR2 SYDVKM. Trimming cost V 3 bases and J 8 bases; bases outside gene matches: 12. TCRdb's copy holds only in-frame clones and misses some; the assay was immunoSEQ multiplex PCR. The table has 150,000 or so clones, about nine tenths seen once. This TCR was sampled from a woman under 40 in good health and CMV-seropositive. The genes are TRBV28 and TRBJ2-1, with 11 bases matching TRBD2. Source material: PBMCs. CDR3 sequence reads: CASSLHSGLADFYEQFF. The CDR3 DNA sequence: TGTGCCAGCAGTTTGCATTCGGGACTAGCGGACTTTTATGAGCAGTTCTTC.